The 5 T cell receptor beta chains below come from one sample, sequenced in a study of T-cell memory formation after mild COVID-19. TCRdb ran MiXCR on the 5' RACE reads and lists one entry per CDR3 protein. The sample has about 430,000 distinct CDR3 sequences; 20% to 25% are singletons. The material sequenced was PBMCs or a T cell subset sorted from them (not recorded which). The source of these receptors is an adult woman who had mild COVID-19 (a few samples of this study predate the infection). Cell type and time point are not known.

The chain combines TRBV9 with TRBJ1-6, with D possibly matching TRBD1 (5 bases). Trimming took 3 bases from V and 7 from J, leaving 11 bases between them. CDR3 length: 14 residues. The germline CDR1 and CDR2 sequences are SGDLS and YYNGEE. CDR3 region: CASSEGRMNSPLHF. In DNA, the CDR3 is TGTGCCAGCAGCGAGGGGCGGATGAATTCACCCCTCCACTTT.

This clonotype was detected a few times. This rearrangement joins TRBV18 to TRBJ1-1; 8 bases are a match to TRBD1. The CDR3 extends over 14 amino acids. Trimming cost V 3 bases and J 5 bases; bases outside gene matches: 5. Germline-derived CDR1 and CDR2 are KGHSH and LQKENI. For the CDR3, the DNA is TGTGCCAGCTCACCGCGACAGGGGCAAACTGAAGCTTTCTTT. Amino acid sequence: CASSPRQGQTEAFF.

The CDR3 sequence: CASSDSETSGANVLTF. The CDR3 coding sequence is TGTGCCAGCAGTGACTCAGAAACCTCTGGGGCCAACGTCCTGACTTTC. The chain recombines TRBV2 with TRBJ2-6; no firm D call. V was pared by 3 bases and J by 0 bases, with 9 bases between. The CDR3 has 16 amino acids. In germline, CDR1 is SNHLY, CDR2 FYNNEI.

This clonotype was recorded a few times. The CDR3 nucleotides read TGTGCCAGCAGCCTAGGACAGCGTCGGGCCGAGCAGTACTTC. Its translation: CASSLGQRRAEQYF. V usage is TRBV7-9 and J usage is TRBJ2-7; D is possibly TRBD1 (6 bases). Trimming stripped 5 bases from V and 6 bases from J, with 17 bases between. Per germline, CDR1 SEHNR and CDR2 FQNEAQ (reference sequence). This CDR3 is 14 amino acids long.

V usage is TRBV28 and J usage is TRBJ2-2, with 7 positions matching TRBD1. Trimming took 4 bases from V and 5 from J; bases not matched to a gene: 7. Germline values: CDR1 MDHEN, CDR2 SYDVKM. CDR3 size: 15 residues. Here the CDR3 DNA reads TGTGCCAGCAGTTCCGGACAGGTTGGAACCGGGGAGCTGTTTTTT. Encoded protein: CASSSGQVGTGELFF.